This T cell receptor beta chain is drawn from a study of blood T cells in healthy people across ages. Together with a sample-barcoded 5' primer, a J-beta primer mix was included in a second PCR lasting roughly 7 to 11 cycles. A single record per CDR3 protein comes from TCRdb applying MiXCR to the 5' RACE reads. The data contain about 1.4 million distinct CDR3 sequences, approximately 59% of them singletons. Germline-derived CDR1 and CDR2 are LGHNA and YSLEER. V lost 2 bases to trimming and J lost 8 bases, with 12 bases between them. The CDR3 is 14 residues long. This clonotype was seen only once. The chain employs TRBV4-3 and TRBJ1-4; D is unclear. Sequencing was performed on blood. The sequence came from a man younger than 35 in good health. CDR3 nucleotides: TGCGCCAGCAGCCAACTTGGTGGAGTCGAAAAACTGTTTTTT. Translated: CASSQLGGVEKLFF.